The 9 T cell receptor beta chains below were found in one sample sequenced in a study of human T cells and chemical hapten exposure. Each CDR3 protein is one row after TCRdb ran MiXCR on the RACE reads. The data hold approximately 100,000 distinct CDR3 sequences, with 9.6% observed a single time. The time point denotes: pre-sensitization, week 0. As for treatment: therapeutic diphenylcyclopropenone sensitization with weekly scalp DPC. This material consisted of whole blood, taken in connection with sensitization to the hapten diphenylcyclopropenone (DPC). The receptors originated from a woman aged 35 to 49 with alopecia areata. Some clones in this sample may be carry-over from other donors' samples.

V gene TRBV12-3 or TRBV12-4 combines with J gene TRBJ1-1, with D possibly TRBD1 on 6 matching bases. V was trimmed by 5 bases and J by 4 bases, leaving 8 bases between them. The CDR3 covers 12 residues. The CDR3 reads CASSQGFTEAFF. CDR3 bases: TGTGCCAGCAGTCAGGGGTTCACTGAAGCTTTCTTT.

Of note for this clonotype: Just one base apart from a much larger clone, this may be a read error. This rearrangement joins TRBV12-3 or TRBV12-4 to TRBJ1-5; D gene unclear. V was cut by 5 bases and J by 4 bases, with 9 bases left in between. This CDR3 is built from 13 residues. CDR3 sequence reads: CASSPSNNQPQHF. The CDR3, as DNA: TGTGCCAGCAGTCCCTCAAATAATCAGCCCCAGCATTTT.

This clonotype has a handful of counts. The junction departs from germline at one end; a sequencing error may be responsible. The rearrangement joins TRBV2 to TRBJ1-5; D gene ambiguous. Germline assignment: CDR1 SNHLY and CDR2 FYNNEI. The CDR3 length is 14 residues. CDR3 DNA sequence: TGTGCCAGCAGGGAAGGGCAGCAGAGTCAGCCCCAGCATTTT. Translation gives CASREGQQSQPQHF.

V is TRBV29-1 and J is TRBJ2-7; no reliable D call. The germline gives CDR1 SQVTM, CDR2 ANQGSEA. The CDR3 totals 11 residues. V lost 4 bases, J lost 4 bases, and 8 bases lay in between. CDR3 sequence reads: CSVAQPYEQYF. The CDR3 DNA follows: TGCAGCGTTGCCCAGCCGTACGAGCAGTACTTC.

The chain carries TRBV20-1 and TRBJ2-3, with D uncertain. The CDR3 sequence is 14 residues long. The V end lost 3 bases, the J end lost 0 bases, and 10 bases lay between the germline ends. Germline CDR1 reads DFQATT; CDR2 reads SNEGSKA (reference sequence). The CDR3 here is CSASKGRSTDTQYF. The CDR3, as DNA: TGCAGTGCTAGTAAAGGCAGAAGCACAGATACGCAGTATTTT.

This clonotype was detected only a few times. V gene TRBV30 combines with J gene TRBJ2-3; 8 nucleotides line up with TRBD2. CDR3 length: 14 residues. Germline lookup yields CDR1 GTSNPN and CDR2 SVGIG (reference sequence). After removal of 4 bases from V and 5 bases from J, the junction contained 8 bases not matched to a gene. CDR3 region: CAWKVRGGGDTQYF. DNA of the CDR3: TGTGCCTGGAAAGTACGGGGGGGCGGAGATACGCAGTATTTT.

This clonotype was detected only a few times. This sequence joins TRBV5-1 and TRBJ2-1; D call uncertain. V was pared by 0 bases and J by 7 bases, with 8 bases between. Germline values: CDR1 SGHRS, CDR2 YFSETQ. There are 13 residues in the CDR3. The CDR3 reads CASSLEELNEQFF. In nucleotides, the CDR3 is TGCGCCAGCAGCTTGGAGGAGTTGAATGAGCAGTTCTTC. Complete variable domain (other parts from reference TRBV5-1 and TRBJ2-1): KAGVTQTPRYLIKTRGQQVTLSCSPISGHRSVSWYQQTPGQGLQFLFEYFSETQRNKGNFPGRFSGRQFSNSRSEMNVSTLELGDSALYLCASSLEELNEQFFGPGTRLTVL.

This clonotype occurred many times. The chain recombines TRBV20-1 with TRBJ1-2; D gene ambiguous. Germline assignment: CDR1 DFQATT and CDR2 SNEGSKA (reference sequence). V was cut by 8 bases and J by 3 bases, with 10 bases left in between. This CDR3 region has 11 residues. CDR3 in amino acids: CSPGQDYGYTF. The CDR3 DNA follows: TGCAGTCCCGGTCAGGACTATGGCTACACCTTC.

This clonotype was seen many times. V usage is TRBV7-8 and J usage is TRBJ2-3; D is undetermined. Trimming cost V 5 bases and J 5 bases, with 14 bases left between them. CDR3 size: 14 residues. In germline, CDR1 is SGHVS, CDR2 FQNEAQ. DNA of the CDR3: TGTGCCAGCAGCCCCAGAAGGTTGGAAGATACGCAGTATTTT. This sequence encodes CASSPRRLEDTQYF. Drawing the rest from reference TRBV7-8 and TRBJ2-3, the complete variable domain is GAGVSQSPRYKVAKRGQDVALRCDPISGHVSLFWYQQALGQGPEFLTYFQNEAQLDKSGLPSDRFFAERPEGSVSTLKIQRTQQEDSAVYLCASSPRRLEDTQYFGPGTRLTVL.